The rows below give T cell receptor beta chains drawn from one sample of a study of blood T cells in healthy people across ages. TCRdb called the 5' RACE reads again in MiXCR, with one record for every CDR3 protein. Here the sample spans 600,000 to 850,000 distinct CDR3 sequences, 25% being singletons. This same sample was also taken into another study, of T cells of mothers and their children.

Material: blood. The source of these receptors is a boy aged 5 to 17 in good health. The CDR3 runs from the conserved cysteine through the conserved F or W. A D gene is named only where the DNA matches it firmly. Clone size is given for some rows only: seen once, a few or many times, or a class if the clone is expanded.

d_call j_call v_call clone_size cdr3_aa cdr3_nt
TRBD1 TRBJ2-1 TRBV24-1 few CATQTGGNEQFF TGTGCCACCCAAACAGGGGGCAATGAGCAGTTCTTC
- TRBJ1-5 TRBV9 - CASSVDQGNQPQHF TGTGCCAGCAGCGTAGATCAGGGGAATCAGCCCCAGCATTTT
- TRBJ2-7 TRBV29-1 few CSVKGQRDGVYEQYF TGCAGCGTTAAGGGCCAGAGGGATGGGGTCTACGAGCAGTACTTC
- TRBJ2-2 TRBV29-1 - CSVEWGPGTGELFF TGCAGCGTTGAGTGGGGACCTGGCACCGGGGAGCTGTTTTTT
- TRBJ2-7 TRBV10-3 - CAISDDSNRQYF TGTGCCATCAGTGATGACTCAAACCGGCAGTACTTC
- TRBJ2-3 TRBV15 - CATSRDHWTLSTDTQYF TGTGCCACCAGCAGAGATCACTGGACCCTTAGCACAGATACGCAGTATTTT
- TRBJ2-3 TRBV11-2 few CASSPGGGGTQYF TGTGCCAGCAGCCCCGGAGGTGGAGGTACGCAGTATTTT
TRBD2 TRBJ2-1 TRBV7-3 many CASSVVPAGGYNEQFF TGTGCCAGCAGCGTAGTCCCAGCGGGAGGGTACAATGAGCAGTTCTTC
- TRBJ2-1 TRBV6-2/TRBV6-3 few CASSYEGQFSYNEQFF TGTGCCAGCAGTTATGAGGGGCAGTTCTCCTACAATGAGCAGTTCTTC
- TRBJ2-7 TRBV25-1 many CASTGGYEQYF TGTGCCAGCACCGGAGGCTACGAGCAGTACTTC
- TRBJ2-1 TRBV9 - CASSVGGIDNEQFF TGTGCCAGCAGCGTTGGCGGGATTGACAATGAGCAGTTCTTC
- TRBJ1-1 TRBV29-1 once CSVSGLMSTEAFF TGCAGCGTCTCGGGACTCATGAGCACTGAAGCTTTCTTT
- TRBJ2-7 TRBV12-3/TRBV12-4 - CASADGVSYEQYF TGTGCCAGCGCGGACGGGGTCTCCTACGAGCAGTACTTC
- TRBJ2-4 TRBV14 - CASSPVKGDKNIQYF TGTGCCAGCAGCCCAGTCAAAGGGGATAAAAACATTCAGTACTTC
- TRBJ2-5 TRBV29-1 - CSVWIVETQYF TGCAGCGTTTGGATAGTGGAGACCCAGTACTTC
- TRBJ1-2 TRBV5-8 few CASSLVRNYGYTF TGTGCCAGCAGCTTGGTTAGAAACTATGGCTACACCTTC
TRBD2 TRBJ2-3 TRBV4-2 few CASSPLAGGRADTQYF TGTGCCAGCAGCCCTTTAGCGGGGGGGCGTGCAGATACGCAGTATTTT
- TRBJ2-7 TRBV28 few CAGSHGPYEQYF TGTGCCGGCAGCCACGGTCCCTACGAGCAGTACTTC
TRBD1 TRBJ2-7 TRBV2 - CASTSPGQGYEQYF TGTGCCAGCACCAGCCCGGGACAGGGCTACGAGCAGTACTTC
TRBD2 TRBJ2-1 TRBV5-1 - CASSLEAGGNTEQFF TGCGCCAGCAGCTTGGAGGCGGGAGGGAACACTGAGCAGTTCTTC
- TRBJ1-2 TRBV7-2 few CASSLGWGRDYGYTF TGTGCCAGCAGCCTCGGATGGGGTAGGGACTATGGCTACACCTTC
- TRBJ2-2 TRBV7-3 - CASSFTQGVGTGELFF TGTGCCAGCAGCTTCACACAGGGTGTAGGCACCGGGGAGCTGTTTTTT
- TRBJ1-6 TRBV28 few CASSFRGTNSPLHF TGTGCCAGCAGTTTCAGGGGAACTAATTCACCCCTCCACTTT
- TRBJ2-5 TRBV7-2 few CASSYGTAKEKETQYF TGTGCCAGCAGCTACGGGACGGCGAAGGAGAAAGAGACCCAGTACTTC
- TRBJ2-5 TRBV21-1 - CASSKAPLDRGQETQYF TGTGCCAGCAGCAAAGCCCCCTTGGACAGGGGCCAAGAGACCCAGTACTTC
- TRBJ2-2 TRBV6-5 few CASSYSFANTGELFF TGTGCCAGCAGCTACTCGTTTGCGAACACCGGGGAGCTGTTTTTT
- TRBJ1-3 TRBV7-8 few CASSLGGGPGSGNTIYF TGTGCCAGCAGCTTAGGTGGCGGGCCTGGCTCTGGAAACACCATATATTTT
- TRBJ2-7 TRBV29-1 few CSVEGLGPNEQYF TGCAGCGTTGAAGGCTTAGGGCCCAACGAGCAGTACTTC
- TRBJ1-2 TRBV20-1 few CSAPTTHPGPNYGYTF TGCAGTGCTCCAACAACTCATCCCGGGCCCAACTATGGCTACACCTTC
TRBD1 TRBJ1-2 TRBV4-3 few CASSPRTGDYRGYTF TGCGCCAGCAGCCCCCGGACAGGGGATTATCGTGGCTACACCTTC
- TRBJ1-5 TRBV20-1 - CSARDYPGTIHF TGCAGTGCTAGAGATTATCCAGGAACAATCCATTTT
TRBD1 TRBJ2-4 TRBV28 once CASTDRGARFKNIQYF TGTGCCAGCACCGACAGGGGGGCGCGGTTCAAAAACATTCAGTACTTC
- TRBJ1-4 TRBV20-1 few CSAPGRLNEKLFF TGCAGTGCTCCGGGACGGCTTAATGAAAAACTGTTTTTT
- TRBJ2-5 TRBV3-1 - CASSENQGTETQYF TGTGCCAGCAGCGAAAACCAGGGGACAGAGACCCAGTACTTC
TRBD1 TRBJ2-5 TRBV29-1 - CSVELGTGFQETQYF TGCAGCGTAGAACTCGGGACAGGGTTTCAAGAGACCCAGTACTTC
TRBD2 TRBJ2-3 TRBV7-2 - CASSLTSGRATQYF TGTGCCAGCAGCCTCACTAGCGGGAGGGCCACGCAGTATTTT
- TRBJ2-5 TRBV15 - CATSRDQGETQYF TGTGCCACCAGCAGAGATCAGGGAGAGACCCAGTACTTC
TRBD1 TRBJ1-6 TRBV6-1 - CASSRILDRVDNSPLHF TGTGCCAGCAGTAGAATCCTGGACAGGGTAGATAATTCACCCCTCCACTTT
- TRBJ1-3 TRBV7-9 - CASSLEPGVGTIYF TGTGCCAGCAGCTTAGAACCAGGGGTTGGCACCATATATTTT
- TRBJ1-4 TRBV12-3/TRBV12-4 - CASRPAPGEEKLFF TGTGCCAGCAGGCCTGCCCCGGGAGAGGAAAAACTGTTTTTT
TRBD1 TRBJ2-2 TRBV4-1 few CASSNWDRVNTGELFF TGCGCCAGCAGCAACTGGGACAGGGTGAACACCGGGGAGCTGTTTTTT
TRBD1 TRBJ2-7 TRBV13 few CASSQGTGGAYEQYF TGTGCCAGCAGCCAAGGGACAGGGGGCGCCTACGAGCAGTACTTC
- TRBJ1-1 TRBV11-1 few CASSLARAGVFTEAFF TGTGCCAGCAGCTTAGCCCGGGCAGGGGTCTTCACTGAAGCTTTCTTT
TRBD2 TRBJ2-3 TRBV20-1 - CSGRGGQADTQYF TGCAGTGGGCGGGGGGGCCAGGCAGATACGCAGTATTTT
- TRBJ1-2 TRBV20-1 - CSARDPRVNYGYTF TGCAGTGCTAGAGACCCCCGGGTGAACTATGGCTACACCTTC
TRBD2 TRBJ2-7 TRBV7-2 few CASSLDGTSTPEQYF TGTGCCAGCAGCTTAGACGGGACTAGCACCCCAGAGCAGTACTTC
TRBD1 TRBJ1-2 TRBV12-3/TRBV12-4 - CASSSSGTGVRGYTF TGTGCCAGCAGTTCCTCCGGGACAGGCGTCCGTGGCTACACCTTC
- TRBJ2-7 TRBV20-1 - CSARDPGALHEQYF TGCAGTGCTAGAGATCCTGGGGCCCTTCACGAGCAGTACTTC
TRBD2 TRBJ2-7 TRBV4-3 few CASSQDRGGGTYEQYF TGCGCCAGCAGCCAAGATAGGGGCGGGGGGACCTACGAGCAGTACTTC
- TRBJ2-3 TRBV29-1 - CSAGDGDYPPNTDTQYF TGCAGCGCCGGGGACGGAGATTACCCACCCAACACAGATACGCAGTATTTT
TRBD2 TRBJ2-2 TRBV24-1 - CANRAGGRTGELFF TGTGCCAACAGAGCGGGGGGGCGAACCGGGGAGCTGTTTTTT
TRBD1 TRBJ1-2 TRBV5-5 - CASNSQGARGYTF TGTGCCAGCAACTCTCAGGGGGCGAGAGGCTACACCTTC
- TRBJ2-3 TRBV7-2 once CASSFSTGYTDTQYF TGTGCCAGCAGCTTTAGTACGGGGTACACAGATACGCAGTATTTT
- TRBJ1-2 TRBV20-1 - CSAWTNGYTF TGCAGTGCTTGGACCAATGGCTACACCTTC
- TRBJ2-7 TRBV7-9 - CASSSLTGEQYF TGTGCCAGCAGCTCCCTGACGGGCGAGCAGTACTTC
TRBD1 TRBJ2-1 TRBV18 - CASSPRERQGTGNNEQFF TGTGCCAGCTCACCACGGGAAAGACAGGGGACGGGTAACAATGAGCAGTTCTTC
TRBD2 TRBJ2-5 TRBV29-1 few CSSIRRGRGETQYF TGCAGCTCCATTCGGCGGGGGAGAGGAGAGACCCAGTACTTC